A selection of T cell receptor beta chains follows, all from one sample in a study of blood T cell repertoires in COVID-19. Produced via immunoSEQ multiplex PCR; TCRdb's table is partial and in-frame only. The sample has a few hundred thousand clones; about 90% are singletons. Material: peripheral blood. Receptors were obtained from a woman aged 45-65 years with COVID-19, enrolled during active disease. Each CDR3 is given with its conserved first and last residue. The order of the fields is D gene, J gene, V gene, clone size, CDR3 DNA, CDR3 protein. The D gene is left open where the match is weak. Clone sizes are given selectively: once, few, many, or a class where the clone is expanded.

d_call: NA; j_call: TRBJ2-1; v_call: TRBV4-3; clone_size: NA; cdr3_nt: TGCGCCAGCAGCCAAGAAACGGTGCCCTACAATGAGCAGTTCTTC; cdr3_aa: CASSQETVPYNEQFF
d_call: TRBD1; j_call: TRBJ1-1; v_call: TRBV9; clone_size: NA; cdr3_nt: TGTGCCAGCACCGTCGGGACAGGGGCCACTGAAGCTTTCTTT; cdr3_aa: CASTVGTGATEAFF
d_call: NA; j_call: TRBJ2-3; v_call: TRBV6-5; clone_size: NA; cdr3_nt: TGTGCCAGCAGTTACGGGCAGGGTTTCGCAGATACGCAGTATTTT; cdr3_aa: CASSYGQGFADTQYF
d_call: NA; j_call: TRBJ1-5; v_call: TRBV28; clone_size: NA; cdr3_nt: TGTGCCAGCAGTCGCGGGGGGATCAATCAGCCCCAGCATTTT; cdr3_aa: CASSRGGINQPQHF
d_call: TRBD1; j_call: TRBJ1-6; v_call: TRBV19; clone_size: NA; cdr3_nt: TGTGCCAGTAGTATTCTGGGACAGGGGGATAATTCACCCCTCCACTTT; cdr3_aa: CASSILGQGDNSPLHF
d_call: NA; j_call: TRBJ2-1; v_call: TRBV29-1; clone_size: once; cdr3_nt: TGCAGCGTTGAAAGCCCCTACTCCTACAATGAGCAGTTCTTC; cdr3_aa: CSVESPYSYNEQFF
d_call: TRBD2; j_call: TRBJ2-3; v_call: TRBV19; clone_size: NA; cdr3_nt: TGTGCCAGCGCTTTAGCGGGAGGCCACCCCCGGGATACGCAGTATTTT; cdr3_aa: CASALAGGHPRDTQYF
d_call: TRBD1; j_call: TRBJ1-5; v_call: TRBV6-5; clone_size: NA; cdr3_nt: TGTGCCAGCAGCGACGGGACAGGGTACAATCAGCCCCAGCATTTT; cdr3_aa: CASSDGTGYNQPQHF
d_call: NA; j_call: TRBJ2-3; v_call: TRBV4-3; clone_size: NA; cdr3_nt: TGCGCCAGCAGCCACTCCGGAGGCACAGATACGCAGTATTTT; cdr3_aa: CASSHSGGTDTQYF
d_call: TRBD1; j_call: TRBJ1-2; v_call: TRBV5-1; clone_size: NA; cdr3_nt: TGCGCCAGCAGCGGGGACAGGGTTAGTTATGGCTACACCTTC; cdr3_aa: CASSGDRVSYGYTF
d_call: TRBD1; j_call: TRBJ2-7; v_call: TRBV27; clone_size: NA; cdr3_nt: TGTGCCAGCAGACGGACAGGGGAAGTTTCAGAGCAGTACTTC; cdr3_aa: CASRRTGEVSEQYF
d_call: NA; j_call: TRBJ2-3; v_call: TRBV3-1/TRBV3-2; clone_size: NA; cdr3_nt: TGTGCCAGCAGCCTCCTCGGGTCGAGCGGAAACACAGATACGCAGTATTTT; cdr3_aa: CASSLLGSSGNTDTQYF
d_call: TRBD1; j_call: TRBJ1-4; v_call: TRBV7-2; clone_size: few; cdr3_nt: TGTGCCAGCAGGGGACAGGCGGTTGAAAAACTGTTTTTT; cdr3_aa: CASRGQAVEKLFF
d_call: TRBD1; j_call: TRBJ1-2; v_call: TRBV7-2; clone_size: NA; cdr3_nt: TGTGCCAGCAGCTGGGACAGCTATGGCTACACCTTC; cdr3_aa: CASSWDSYGYTF
d_call: NA; j_call: TRBJ1-4; v_call: TRBV19; clone_size: NA; cdr3_nt: TGTGCCAGTAGACCCGCACAGGTCACAAATGAAAAACTGTTTTTT; cdr3_aa: CASRPAQVTNEKLFF
d_call: NA; j_call: TRBJ2-5; v_call: TRBV29-1; clone_size: NA; cdr3_nt: TGCAGCGTTGAAGACAGTGTCGCCTTTCGTGAGACCCAGTACTTC; cdr3_aa: CSVEDSVAFRETQYF
d_call: TRBD1; j_call: TRBJ1-4; v_call: TRBV6-5; clone_size: NA; cdr3_nt: TGTGCCAGCAGTCAGGGACAGGGTGGAGAAAAACTGTTTTTT; cdr3_aa: CASSQGQGGEKLFF
d_call: NA; j_call: TRBJ1-1; v_call: TRBV4-3; clone_size: NA; cdr3_nt: TGCGCCAGCAGCCAAGGGTTTAACATCCCGAACACTGAAGCTTTCTTT; cdr3_aa: CASSQGFNIPNTEAFF
d_call: NA; j_call: TRBJ1-2; v_call: TRBV6-5; clone_size: NA; cdr3_nt: TGTGCCAGCAGCCAGCCAGGGCAATATGGCTACACCTTC; cdr3_aa: CASSQPGQYGYTF
d_call: NA; j_call: TRBJ2-7; v_call: TRBV6-2/TRBV6-3; clone_size: NA; cdr3_nt: TGTGCCAGCAGTTACCAGGCCTTAAGCTCCTACGAGCAGTACTTC; cdr3_aa: CASSYQALSSYEQYF
d_call: TRBD2; j_call: TRBJ2-3; v_call: TRBV24-1; clone_size: NA; cdr3_nt: TGTGCCACCAGTGACTCCGGGACTAGGGACACAGATACGCAGTATTTT; cdr3_aa: CATSDSGTRDTDTQYF
d_call: NA; j_call: TRBJ2-3; v_call: TRBV12-3/TRBV12-4; clone_size: NA; cdr3_nt: TGTGCCAGCAGTACGACTACCACAGATACGCAGTATTTT; cdr3_aa: CASSTTTTDTQYF
d_call: NA; j_call: TRBJ1-5; v_call: TRBV30; clone_size: NA; cdr3_nt: TGTGCCTGGGGCCCTGGGGGGGTACGCAATCAGCCCCAGCATTTT; cdr3_aa: CAWGPGGVRNQPQHF
d_call: TRBD2; j_call: TRBJ2-7; v_call: TRBV5-1; clone_size: NA; cdr3_nt: TGCGCCAGCAGCTGGACGAAACCGGGACTAGCGGGACCCTACGAGCAGTACTTC; cdr3_aa: CASSWTKPGLAGPYEQYF
d_call: NA; j_call: TRBJ1-2; v_call: TRBV6-2/TRBV6-3; clone_size: NA; cdr3_nt: TGTGCCAGCAGCCCGACAGACTATGGCTACACCTTC; cdr3_aa: CASSPTDYGYTF
d_call: NA; j_call: TRBJ1-2; v_call: TRBV11-2; clone_size: NA; cdr3_nt: TGTGCCAGCAGGAGTCAAGGGGGGGGCTATGGCTACACCTTC; cdr3_aa: CASRSQGGGYGYTF
d_call: TRBD1; j_call: TRBJ1-2; v_call: TRBV5-1; clone_size: NA; cdr3_nt: TGCGCCAGCAGGACCGGGACAGGGGGATTATCTAACTATGGCTACACCTTC; cdr3_aa: CASRTGTGGLSNYGYTF
d_call: NA; j_call: TRBJ1-3; v_call: TRBV5-4; clone_size: few; cdr3_nt: TGTGCCAGCAGCTTGGGAGGATACCCCTCTGGAAACACCATATATTTT; cdr3_aa: CASSLGGYPSGNTIYF
d_call: TRBD2; j_call: TRBJ2-3; v_call: TRBV7-3; clone_size: NA; cdr3_nt: TGTGCCAGCAGTTCACGCGGGAGTAGCGCAGATACGCAGTATTTT; cdr3_aa: CASSSRGSSADTQYF
d_call: TRBD1; j_call: TRBJ2-5; v_call: TRBV7-3; clone_size: NA; cdr3_nt: TGTGCCAGCAGCTTACAGGGGGTGGAGACCCAGTACTTC; cdr3_aa: CASSLQGVETQYF
d_call: NA; j_call: TRBJ1-1; v_call: TRBV3-1/TRBV3-2; clone_size: NA; cdr3_nt: TGTGCCAGCAGCCTGCCGAGCACTGAAGCTTTCTTT; cdr3_aa: CASSLPSTEAFF